This paragraph reports one T cell receptor beta chain. The sample belongs to a study of CD8 T cells in Susac syndrome. An amount of RNA that ranged from roughly 0.5 to 1 ug was reverse transcribed with random hexamers. TCRdb redid the calling of the immunoSEQ multiplex PCR reads with MiXCR, one entry per CDR3 protein. This sample has under 200,000 distinct CDR3 sequences, with 95% to 97% found just once. Sequencing input: CD4+ T cells from PBMCs. This TCR derives from a human donor with Susac syndrome.

The CDR3 is CSARGQGNQPQHF. The CDR3 DNA reads as TGCAGTGCTAGGGGACAGGGGAATCAGCCCCAGCATTTT. The rearrangement uses TRBV20-1 and TRBJ1-5, with TRBD1 matching 10 bases. Per germline, CDR1 DFQATT and CDR2 SNEGSKA (reference sequence). The CDR3 is 13 amino acids. V trimming: 3 bases; J trimming: 4 bases; junction bases outside the gene matches: 0.